The clone carrying this T cell receptor (beta chain) was seen more than once but under ten times. Its antigen is as yet unknown. This sample is part of a study of OX40 agonist ivuxolimab in advanced cancers. Notes on the study in general: Some patients without response likewise showed low normalized clonal expansion.

Germline V gene lookup returns CDR1 MNHEY and CDR2 SVGAGI. V shed 2 bases, J shed 7 bases, and the junction held 8 bases outside the gene matches. This CDR3 is built from 15 residues. Libraries were prepared by immunoSEQ multiplex PCR; TCRdb keeps only in-frame clonotypes and omits some of them. The sample has some 43,000 clones, approximately 83% seen once. This sequence joins TRBV6-5 and TRBJ1-3; 7 positions agree with TRBD1. The sequencing used CD4+ or CD8+ T cells sorted from blood, collected in a trial of the OX40 agonist ivuxolimab. The source is an adult with an advanced solid tumor such as melanoma, head and neck, liver or kidney cancer. The CDR3 coding sequence is TGTGCCAGCAGTTACCGCCGACAGGGCGGCAACACCATATATTTT. It translates to CASSYRRQGGNTIYF.